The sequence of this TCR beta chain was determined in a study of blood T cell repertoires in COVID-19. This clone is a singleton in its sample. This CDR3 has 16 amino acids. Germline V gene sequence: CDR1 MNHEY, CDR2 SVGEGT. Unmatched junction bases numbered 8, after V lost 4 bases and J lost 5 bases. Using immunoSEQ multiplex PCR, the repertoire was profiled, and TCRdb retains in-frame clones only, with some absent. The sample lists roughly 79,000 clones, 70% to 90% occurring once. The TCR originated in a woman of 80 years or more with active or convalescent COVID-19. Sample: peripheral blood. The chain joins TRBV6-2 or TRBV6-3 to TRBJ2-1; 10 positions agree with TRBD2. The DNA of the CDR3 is TGTGCCAGCAGTTCTGCACGGACTAGCGGAGACAATGAGCAGTTCTTC. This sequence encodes CASSSARTSGDNEQFF.